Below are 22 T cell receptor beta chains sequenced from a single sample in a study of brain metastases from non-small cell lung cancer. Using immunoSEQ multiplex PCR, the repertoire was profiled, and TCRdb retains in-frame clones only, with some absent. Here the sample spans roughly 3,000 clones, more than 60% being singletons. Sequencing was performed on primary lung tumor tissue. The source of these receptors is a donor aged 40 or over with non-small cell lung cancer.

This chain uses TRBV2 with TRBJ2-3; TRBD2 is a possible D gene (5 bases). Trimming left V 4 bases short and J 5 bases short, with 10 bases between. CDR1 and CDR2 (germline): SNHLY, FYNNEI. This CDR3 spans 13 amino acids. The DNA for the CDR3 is TGTGCCAGCAGTGTATTCGGGGAAGATACGCAGTATTTT. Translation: CASSVFGEDTQYF.

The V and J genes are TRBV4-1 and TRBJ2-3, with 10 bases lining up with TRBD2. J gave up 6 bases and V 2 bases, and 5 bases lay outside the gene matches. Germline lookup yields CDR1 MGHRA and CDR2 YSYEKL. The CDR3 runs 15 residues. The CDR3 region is CASSQRLAGADTQYF. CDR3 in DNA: TGCGCCAGCAGCCAACGGCTAGCGGGGGCGGATACGCAGTATTTT.

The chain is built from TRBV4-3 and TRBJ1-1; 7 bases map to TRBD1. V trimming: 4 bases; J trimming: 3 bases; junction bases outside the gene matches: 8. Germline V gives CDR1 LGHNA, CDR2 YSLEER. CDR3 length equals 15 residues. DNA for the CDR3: TGCGCCAGCAGCCCCCAACCCACAGGGGACACTGAAGCTTTCTTT. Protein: CASSPQPTGDTEAFF.

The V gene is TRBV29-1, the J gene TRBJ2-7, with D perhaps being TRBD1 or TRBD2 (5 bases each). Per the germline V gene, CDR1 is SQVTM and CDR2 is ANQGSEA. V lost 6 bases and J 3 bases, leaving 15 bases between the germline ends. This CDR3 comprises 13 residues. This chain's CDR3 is CSVVAGTDYEQYF. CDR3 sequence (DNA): TGCAGCGTCGTCGCCGGGACGGACTACGAGCAGTACTTC.

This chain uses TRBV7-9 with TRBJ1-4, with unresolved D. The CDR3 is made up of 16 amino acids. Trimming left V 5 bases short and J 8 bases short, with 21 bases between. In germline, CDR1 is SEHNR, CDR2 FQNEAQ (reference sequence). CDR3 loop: CASSPQTSGAGEKLFF. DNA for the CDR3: TGTGCCAGCAGCCCGCAAACCTCCGGCGCGGGAGAAAAACTGTTTTTT. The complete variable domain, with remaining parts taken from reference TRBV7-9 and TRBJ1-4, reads DTGVSQNPRHKITKRGQNVTFRCDPISEHNRLYWYRQTLGQGPEFLTYFQNEAQLEKSRLLSDRFSAERPKGSFSTLEIQRTEQGDSAMYLCASSPQTSGAGEKLFFGSGTQLSVL.

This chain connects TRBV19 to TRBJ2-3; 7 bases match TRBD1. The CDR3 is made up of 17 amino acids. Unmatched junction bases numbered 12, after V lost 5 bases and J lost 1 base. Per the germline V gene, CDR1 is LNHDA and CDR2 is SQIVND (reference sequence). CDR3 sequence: CASSFPTGLEGTDTQYF. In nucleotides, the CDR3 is TGTGCCAGTAGTTTTCCGACAGGGCTGGAAGGCACAGATACGCAGTATTTT. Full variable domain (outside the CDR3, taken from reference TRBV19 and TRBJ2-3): DGGITQSPKYLFRKEGQNVTLSCEQNLNHDAMYWYRQDPGQGLRLIYYSQIVNDFQKGDIAEGYSVSREKKESFPLTVTSAQKNPTAFYLCASSFPTGLEGTDTQYFGPGTRLTVL.

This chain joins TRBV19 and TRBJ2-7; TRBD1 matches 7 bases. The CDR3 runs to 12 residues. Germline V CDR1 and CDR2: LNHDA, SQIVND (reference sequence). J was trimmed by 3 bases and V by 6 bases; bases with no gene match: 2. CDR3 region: CASRRDSYEQYF. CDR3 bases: TGTGCCAGTAGACGGGACAGCTACGAGCAGTACTTC.

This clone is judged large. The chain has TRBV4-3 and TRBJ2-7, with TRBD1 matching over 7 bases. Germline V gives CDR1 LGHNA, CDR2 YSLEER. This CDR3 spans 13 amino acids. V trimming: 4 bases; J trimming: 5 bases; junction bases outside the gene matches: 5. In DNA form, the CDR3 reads TGCGCCAGCAGCCTTACAGGGGCGAACGAGCAGTACTTC. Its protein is CASSLTGANEQYF.

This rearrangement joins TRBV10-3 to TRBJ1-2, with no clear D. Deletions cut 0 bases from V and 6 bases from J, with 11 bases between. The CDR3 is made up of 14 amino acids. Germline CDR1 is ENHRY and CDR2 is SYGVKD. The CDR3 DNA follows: TGTGCCATCAGTGAGTCAGCCAGCCGACATGGCTACACCTTC. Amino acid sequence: CAISESASRHGYTF.

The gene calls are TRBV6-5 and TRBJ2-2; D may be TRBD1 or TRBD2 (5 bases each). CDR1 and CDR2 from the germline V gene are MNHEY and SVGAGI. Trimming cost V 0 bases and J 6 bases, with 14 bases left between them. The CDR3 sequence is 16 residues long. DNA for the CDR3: TGTGCCAGCAGTTACTCTACGGACCGAGGGGCCGGGGAGCTGTTTTTT. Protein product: CASSYSTDRGAGELFF.

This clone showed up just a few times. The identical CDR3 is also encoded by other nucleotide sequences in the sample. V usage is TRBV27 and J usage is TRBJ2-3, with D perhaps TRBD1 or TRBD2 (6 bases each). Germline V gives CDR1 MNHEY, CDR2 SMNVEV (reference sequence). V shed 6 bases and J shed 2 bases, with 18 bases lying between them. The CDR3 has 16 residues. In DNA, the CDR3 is TGTGCCAGCAGCCTTGCGAGAGGGGGGATCACAGATACGCAGTATTTT. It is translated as CASSLARGGITDTQYF.

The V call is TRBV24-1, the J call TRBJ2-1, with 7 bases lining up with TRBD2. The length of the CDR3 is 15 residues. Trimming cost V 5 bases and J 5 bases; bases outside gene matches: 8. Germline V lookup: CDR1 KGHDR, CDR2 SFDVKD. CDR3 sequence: CATSVGGLSNNEQFF. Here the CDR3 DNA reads TGTGCCACCAGTGTTGGGGGACTATCCAACAATGAGCAGTTCTTC.

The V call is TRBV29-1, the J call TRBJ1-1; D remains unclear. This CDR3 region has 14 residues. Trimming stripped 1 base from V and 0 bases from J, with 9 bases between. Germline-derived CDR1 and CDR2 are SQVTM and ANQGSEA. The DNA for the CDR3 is TGCAGCGTTGAAGGCCAGGTGTTGAACACTGAAGCTTTCTTT. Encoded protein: CSVEGQVLNTEAFF.

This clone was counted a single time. The CDR3 is CASSQSRGSGGETQYF. The CDR3 bases are TGTGCCAGCAGCCAATCCCGAGGGTCGGGGGGGGAGACCCAGTACTTC. The chain has TRBV3-1 (or the pseudogene TRBV3-2) and TRBJ2-5; 8 bases map to TRBD2. There are 16 residues in the CDR3. Germline loops: CDR1 LGHDT, CDR2 YNNKEL (reference sequence). With V trimmed by 2 bases and J by 5 bases, 10 bases remained unmatched.

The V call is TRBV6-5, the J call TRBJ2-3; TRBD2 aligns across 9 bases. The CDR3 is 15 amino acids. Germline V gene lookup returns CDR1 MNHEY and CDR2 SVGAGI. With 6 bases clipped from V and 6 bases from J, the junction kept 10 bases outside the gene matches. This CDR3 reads CASRSAGGPMDTQYF. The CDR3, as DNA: TGTGCCAGCAGGTCAGCGGGGGGCCCGATGGATACGCAGTATTTT.

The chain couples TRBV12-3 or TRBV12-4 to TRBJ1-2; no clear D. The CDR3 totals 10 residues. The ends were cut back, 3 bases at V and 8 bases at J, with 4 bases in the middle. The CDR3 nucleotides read TGTGCCAGCAGTTTGTTGGGCTACACCTTC. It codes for CASSLLGYTF.

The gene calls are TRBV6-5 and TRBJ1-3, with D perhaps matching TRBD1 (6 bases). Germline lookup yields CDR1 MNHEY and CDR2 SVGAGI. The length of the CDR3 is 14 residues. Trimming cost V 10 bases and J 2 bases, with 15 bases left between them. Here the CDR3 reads CATRGGRTGNTIYF. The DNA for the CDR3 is TGTGCCACCCGCGGGGGCCGTACTGGAAACACCATATATTTT.

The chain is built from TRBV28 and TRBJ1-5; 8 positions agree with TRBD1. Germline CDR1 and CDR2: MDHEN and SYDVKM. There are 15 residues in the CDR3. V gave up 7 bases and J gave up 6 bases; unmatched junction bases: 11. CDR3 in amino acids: CASTQGQAFAQPQHF. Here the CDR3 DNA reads TGTGCCAGCACACAGGGACAGGCCTTCGCTCAGCCCCAGCATTTT.

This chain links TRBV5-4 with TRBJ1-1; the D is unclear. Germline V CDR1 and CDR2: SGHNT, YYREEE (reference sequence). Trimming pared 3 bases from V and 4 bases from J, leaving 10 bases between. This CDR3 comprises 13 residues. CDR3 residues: CASSSYEPTEAFF. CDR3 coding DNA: TGTGCCAGCAGCTCTTACGAACCCACTGAAGCTTTCTTT.

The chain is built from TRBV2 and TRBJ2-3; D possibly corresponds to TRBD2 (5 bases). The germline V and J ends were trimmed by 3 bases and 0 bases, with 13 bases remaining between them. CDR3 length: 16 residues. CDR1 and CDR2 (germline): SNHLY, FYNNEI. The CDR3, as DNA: TGTGCCAGCAGTGAGAGAGCGGTGTCTAGCACAGATACGCAGTATTTT. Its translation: CASSERAVSSTDTQYF. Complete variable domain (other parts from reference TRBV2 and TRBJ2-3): EPEVTQTPSHQVTQMGQEVILRCVPISNHLYFYWYRQILGQKVEFLVSFYNNEISEKSEIFDDQFSVERPDGSNFTLKIRSTKLEDSAMYFCASSERAVSSTDTQYFGPGTRLTVL.

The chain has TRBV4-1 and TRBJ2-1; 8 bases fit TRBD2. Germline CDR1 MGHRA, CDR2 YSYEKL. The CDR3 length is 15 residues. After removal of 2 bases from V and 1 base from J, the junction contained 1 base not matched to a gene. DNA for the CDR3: TGCGCCAGCAGCCAAAGCGGGGGATCCTACAATGAGCAGTTCTTC. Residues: CASSQSGGSYNEQFF.

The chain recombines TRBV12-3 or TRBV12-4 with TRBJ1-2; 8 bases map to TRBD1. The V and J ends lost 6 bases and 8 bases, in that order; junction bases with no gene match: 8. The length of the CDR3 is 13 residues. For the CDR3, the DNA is TGTGCCAGCAGCCACGGGACAGGCTGGGGCTACACCTTC. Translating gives CASSHGTGWGYTF.